This T cell receptor (beta chain) was sequenced in a study of blood T cell repertoires in COVID-19. For the study at large: Acute-phase and convalescent COVID-19 samples originated in the United States, Italy and Spain. The cDNA or gDNA used as material had been derived from T cells, B-cell-depleted T cells, or PBMCs.

Per the authors' pipeline: By means of reference gene primer amplification, nucleated cell counts were estimated. Some clones are missing from TCRdb's copy, which holds only in-frame ones; the method was immunoSEQ multiplex PCR. The V and J calls and the clone size are those of that table, but D and trimming were determined from the DNA. The sample shows roughly 250,000 clones, roughly 88% of them seen only once. With V trimmed by 4 bases and J by 3 bases, 2 bases remained unmatched. Looked up from germline, CDR1 is LGHDT and CDR2 is YNNKEL (reference sequence). There are 13 residues in the CDR3. This rearrangement joins TRBV3-1 (or the pseudogene TRBV3-2) to TRBJ1-2, with 7 bases that match TRBD1. Sequences were obtained from peripheral blood. The clonotype originates from a woman aged 40 to 49 who had recovered from COVID-19. CDR3 sequence: CASSPGQHYGYTF. In nucleotides, the CDR3 is TGTGCCAGCAGCCCGGGACAGCACTATGGCTACACCTTC.